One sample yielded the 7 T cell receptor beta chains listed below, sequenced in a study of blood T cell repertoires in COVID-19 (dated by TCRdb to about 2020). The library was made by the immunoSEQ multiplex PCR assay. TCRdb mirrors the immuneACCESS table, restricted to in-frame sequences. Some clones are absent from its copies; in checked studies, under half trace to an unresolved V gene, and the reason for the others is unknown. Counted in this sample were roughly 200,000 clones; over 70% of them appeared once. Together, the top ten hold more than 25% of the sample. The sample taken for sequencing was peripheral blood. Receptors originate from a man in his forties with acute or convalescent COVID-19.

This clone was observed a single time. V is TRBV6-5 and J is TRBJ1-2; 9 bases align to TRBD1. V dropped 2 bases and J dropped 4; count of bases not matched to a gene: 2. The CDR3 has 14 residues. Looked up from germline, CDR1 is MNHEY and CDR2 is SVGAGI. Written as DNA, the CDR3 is TGTGCCAGCAGTTACGGGACAGGGAGCTATGGCTACACCTTC. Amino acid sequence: CASSYGTGSYGYTF.

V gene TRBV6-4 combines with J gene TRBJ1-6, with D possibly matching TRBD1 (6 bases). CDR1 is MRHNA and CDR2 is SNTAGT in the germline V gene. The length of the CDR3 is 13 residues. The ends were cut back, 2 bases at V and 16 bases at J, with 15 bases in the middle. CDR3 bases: TGTGCCAGCAGTGACGCACCGGGACACCAACTCCACTTT. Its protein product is CASSDAPGHQLHF.

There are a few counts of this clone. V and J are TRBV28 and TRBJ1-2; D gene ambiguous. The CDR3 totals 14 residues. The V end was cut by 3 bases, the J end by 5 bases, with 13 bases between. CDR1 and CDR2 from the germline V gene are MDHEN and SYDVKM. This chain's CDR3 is CASSFRGLGYGYTF. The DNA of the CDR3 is TGTGCCAGCAGTTTTCGAGGGTTAGGGTATGGCTACACCTTC.

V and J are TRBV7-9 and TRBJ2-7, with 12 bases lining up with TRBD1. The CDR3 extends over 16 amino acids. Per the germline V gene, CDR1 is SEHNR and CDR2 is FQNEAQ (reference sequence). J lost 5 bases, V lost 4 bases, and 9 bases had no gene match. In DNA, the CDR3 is TGTGCCAGCAGCTCATTGCCGGGACAGGGGGCCGACGAGCAGTACTTC. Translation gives CASSSLPGQGADEQYF.

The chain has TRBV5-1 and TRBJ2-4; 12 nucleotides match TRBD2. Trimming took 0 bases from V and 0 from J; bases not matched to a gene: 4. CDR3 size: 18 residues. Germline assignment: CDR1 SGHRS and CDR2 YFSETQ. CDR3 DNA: TGCGCCAGCAGCTTGGCCCCTAGCGGGAGGGTAGCCAAAAACATTCAGTACTTC. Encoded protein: CASSLAPSGRVAKNIQYF.

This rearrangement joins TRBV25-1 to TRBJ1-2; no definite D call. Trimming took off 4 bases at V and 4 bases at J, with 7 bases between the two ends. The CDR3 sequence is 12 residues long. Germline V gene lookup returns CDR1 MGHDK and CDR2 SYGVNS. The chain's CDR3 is CASSAFRYGYTF. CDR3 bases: TGTGCCAGCAGTGCCTTTCGCTATGGCTACACCTTC.

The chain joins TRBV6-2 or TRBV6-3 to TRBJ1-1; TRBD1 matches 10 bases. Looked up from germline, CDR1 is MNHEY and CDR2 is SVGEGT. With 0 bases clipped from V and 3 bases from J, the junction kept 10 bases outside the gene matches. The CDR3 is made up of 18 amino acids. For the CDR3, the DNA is TGTGCCAGCAGTTACTCCCCCGGCTCTGGGACAGGGGACACTGAAGCTTTCTTT. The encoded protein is CASSYSPGSGTGDTEAFF.